This T cell receptor beta chain was sequenced in a study of cytomegalovirus exposure and HLA in healthy donors (dated by TCRdb to between 2016 and 2019). Some background on the complete study: An earlier analysis of about 530 of the donors reported 250 to 300 Gb of sequence data and some 110 million unique TCR beta sequences obtained from around 170 million T cells. Roughly 300 gigabases of sequencing data and around 80 million unique TCR sequences made up an early release that covered 640 HLA-typed donors. Among the roughly 390 genotyped donors, under 90% belonged to the genetic ancestry cluster associated with self-reported Caucasian donors. The aim of the study was to test whether cataloging public T cell receptors could identify signatures of past pathogen exposure. The T cell repertoires of about 700 subjects were profiled by immunosequencing and related to cytomegalovirus serostatus. In addition to the first cohort of roughly 670 subjects, a separate validation cohort of approximately 120 different subjects was used. High-throughput TCR immunosequencing, statistical association of individual TCRs with disease status, and machine learning were combined to predict cytomegalovirus infection status. In a later analysis, previously published TCR beta repertoires from fewer than 750 donors were re-analyzed and high-resolution HLA genotyping was added so that TCR occurrence patterns could be studied. The later analysis used no new phenotypic data to find candidate immune exposures, relying instead on TCR beta sequences and their occurrence across donors. To decide whether each TCR beta V gene segment behaved as functional or pseudogenic, an earlier analysis of some 570 of the donors relied on high-throughput TCR beta sequencing. Donor age, sex, ethnicity and CMV serostatus were collected together with the repertoire data. Genome-wide SNP genotypes for about three fifths of the 666 donors were used in a later genetic analysis, which treated that subset as a discovery cohort. Every repertoire in the discovery cohort had been generated on one and the same sequencing platform. HLA typing covered class I and class II loci at four-digit resolution. The number of donors typed differed by locus, with 629-630 for A, B, C, DRB1 and DQB1, 522 for DQA1, about 610 for DPA1, and around 460 for DPB1. Roughly 5 DR-DQ haplotypes were treated as single units for association and clustering because of strong linkage in the cohort. Across some 400 genotyped donors of the cohort, an average of roughly 200,000 unique TCR beta nucleotide sequences per donor were sequenced, and around 20% of those sequences were non-productive.

Here is what the overall study found, with its caveats: Compared with the approximately 710-donor mean, donors in an Asian-associated ancestry cluster had fewer N-insertions in productive TCRs, according to a later genetic analysis. The authors suggested that the approach could potentially be generalized to other disease states and immunological phenotypes. A few of the identified cytomegalovirus-associated TCR beta chains were confirmed in vitro to be specific for cytomegalovirus antigens. The only immune exposure information available for the cohort was CMV serostatus. While some public TCRs were present in many individuals, most TCR sequences turned up only very rarely across donors. Several of the top co-occurrence clusters appeared to be linked to parvovirus B19, influenza, CMV and Epstein-Barr virus, according to a later analysis. Because some donors lacked HLA typing at each locus, the association tests relied only on the typed subset. The classifier was reported to diagnose cytomegalovirus status with high specificity and sensitivity in both the original and validation cohorts. The 87-base-pair reads could not distinguish some IMGT-functional V segments, including TRBV6-2 and TRBV6-3, so those segments were excluded. In the study, 150 to 200 TCR beta chains were listed as associated with cytomegalovirus. Correlated functional status among segregating V segments might reflect linkage disequilibrium, but an unknown experimental factor could not be ruled out. According to a later analysis, most CMV-associated TCR beta chains appeared to be HLA-restricted, and the HLA associations seemed to be driven largely by CMV exposure. In a later analysis, HLA-associated TCR beta chains were found to be more clonally expanded and to have lower generation probabilities than equally common non-associated chains. In an earlier analysis of roughly 500 of the donors, most TCR beta V segments appeared in productive rearrangements about 90% or about 30% of the time, broadly matching IMGT annotations. At a false discovery rate of 0.05, a later analysis linked under 20,000 TCR beta sequences to specific HLA alleles. Presence/absence analyses assumed roughly uniform sequencing depth across donors, an assumption that may not hold. The sequencing pipeline was judged likely to have produced a cluster of highly shared sequence variants as a technical artifact. A later analysis found that TCR association rates varied across HLA loci, with DRB1 alleles showing the most associated TCRs and HLA-C alleles the fewest. When HLA alleles, especially DR and DQ, strongly co-occurred, attributing TCR associations to individual alleles was difficult. A further reported finding was that TCR beta sequences accurately predicted the HLA-A and HLA-B alleles for most subjects in the first cohort. An association between a missense DCLRE1C variant and V-gene and J-gene trimming of TCR beta chains was found in a later genetic analysis and replicated in an independent cohort. Approximately 16 rarely observed V segments, including chromosome 9 orphons, were excluded from the earlier analysis of several hundred of the donors because counts were too low. The cohort was sequenced for TCR beta chains only, and without alpha or paired-chain data the features that could be detected were limited.

The germline V gene supplies CDR1 MNHNS and CDR2 SASEGT. V loses 7 bases at its end and J loses 5 bases; junction bases beyond the gene matches: 7. From its cysteine to its phenylalanine, the CDR3 spans 14 amino acids. The entry retains the CDR3 DNA only, 42 bases that are in frame from base 1. As to this clone: Which antigen it targets is not known.

The library was made by the immunoSEQ multiplex PCR assay. The multiplex PCR relied on a mix of 60 forward primers for TCR Vbeta segments and 13 reverse primers for TCR Jbeta segments. A multiplex PCR assay on genomic DNA amplified the CDR3 region of rearranged TCR beta genes. Amplified TCR beta libraries were sequenced as 87-base-pair reads on the Illumina HiSeq System. As for how the authors treated the data: Across the 500 to 850 repertoires, a later analysis counted roughly 84 million unique TCR beta chains, around 10 million of which were shared by at least two donors. A nearest-neighbor algorithm error-corrected the raw reads and collapsed the reads into unique sequences, merging closely related sequences to remove PCR and sequencing errors. Alignment of CDR3 sequences to IMGT reference sequences was used to assign V, D and J gene segments. Each retained sequence needed at least a six-nucleotide match to both a V gene segment and a J gene segment. A rearrangement was called productive if the CDR3 had no stop codons and remained in frame with V and J, and every other rearrangement was called non-productive. Following IMGT convention, CDR3 was defined as the stretch from the second conserved V-encoded cysteine to the conserved J-encoded phenylalanine. Sequences without an unambiguous match to a single V gene segment were excluded from the earlier analysis of a few hundred of the donors. An earlier analysis of approximately 590 of the donors called V segments functional above 56.7% productive rearrangements and segregating when the between-donor standard deviation exceeded 5%. A statistical classification framework was developed to diagnose cytomegalovirus status using the catalog of TCR beta chain sequences. In a later analysis, V and J genes were assigned by comparing TCR nucleotide sequences against IMGT/GENE-DB human TR gene sequences. A later analysis assigned CDR3 sequences and most-parsimonious VDJ recombination scenarios with the TCRdist pipeline. In a later analysis, each TCR beta chain was defined by its CDR3 amino acid sequence together with its V-gene family, and reads without a unique V-gene family were excluded. A later analysis removed roughly 590 highly shared, low-generation-probability nucleotide sequences to deal with suspected cross-contamination and a sequencing artifact. A later analysis calculated a clonal expansion index for each public chain from normalized within-repertoire ranks of inferred template counts. A later analysis computed generation probabilities with a VDJ recombination model fitted to out-of-frame rearrangements, and checked the results against IGoR. A later analysis scored TCR-TCR, TCR-HLA and TCR-CMV co-occurrence with hypergeometric tests, applying a repertoire-size bias correction to TCR pairs. False discovery rates were estimated in a later analysis by permuting HLA or CMV assignments 20 times. A later analysis grouped co-occurring TCRs with DBSCAN, adding TCRdist sequence similarity when clustering within HLA-allele-positive subsets. Repertoires with fewer than 30,000 or more than 120,000 public chains, plus five repertoires with anomalous nucleotide sharing, were excluded from co-occurrence clustering. Entries here come from immuneACCESS through TCRdb and include only in-frame sequences with V and J called. Some clones fail to appear in such tables; in the studies checked, an unresolved V gene covers under half of the shortfall, and the cause of the remainder is unknown. That table gives V, J and clone size, and the DNA gave D and trimming. The sample table on file contains some 120,000 clones. Roughly 1% of the sample is held by the ten biggest clonotypes.

The cohort consisted of 600 to 750 healthy bone marrow donors. At the time of sampling, all cohort members were nominally healthy, though unrecorded immune exposures were likely present. The donor tested CMV seronegative, placing the donor among the roughly 350 seronegative members of the cohort. Each donor provided a peripheral blood sample, and peripheral blood mononuclear cells were used for TCR beta sequencing. Genomic DNA was extracted from the blood cell samples with the Qiagen DNeasy Blood Extraction Kit. This TCR came from a man between 18 and 29 years old in good health and CMV-seronegative. The chain joins TRBV6-1 to TRBJ1-5; 8 bases in the middle match TRBD1. Sequenced: PBMCs. The CDR3 region has the sequence CASTWTGRDQPQHF. The DNA sequence follows: TGTGCCAGCACCTGGACAGGGAGGGATCAGCCCCAGCATTTT.